This record concerns one T cell receptor (beta chain) sequence. Its antigen is undetermined. PCR employed 60 Vbeta and 13 Jbeta primers. Sequenced by immunoSEQ multiplex PCR; TCRdb stores in-frame clones only, minus some. The table shows about 170,000 clones, with about 82% occurring only once. The record originates from a study of cytomegalovirus exposure and HLA in healthy donors. Across the whole study: Prior work identified some 120 million unique TCR beta sequences in some 200 million T cells.

Study-wide findings and caveats: Previously analyzed data showed that most TCR beta V segments were productive at a frequency of about 87% or about 30%.

The ends were cut back, 7 bases at V and 7 bases at J, with 13 bases in the middle. This CDR3 region has 12 residues. The V gene's germline CDR1 is SEHNR and CDR2 FQNEAQ (reference sequence). The sequence derives from a woman aged 45 to 65 in good health and CMV-seropositive. The sample consisted of PBMCs. This chain links TRBV7-9 with TRBJ1-2; the D is unclear. The CDR3 sequence is CASTYYLPGYTF. The DNA of the CDR3 is TGTGCCAGCACCTACTACCTACCTGGCTACACCTTC.